These 7 T cell receptor beta chains originate from one sample sequenced in a study of T cell repertoires in cytomegalovirus infection. Their recognized antigens are unknown. TCRdb re-called the reads with MiXCR, one entry per CDR3 protein. The repertoire holds about 310,000 distinct CDR3 sequences, with approximately 25% as singletons. Sequenced material: cultured PBMCs, taken from culture after CMV antigen stimulation. These receptors all come from a human donor in good health (CMV status not recorded). Some clones in this sample may be carry-over from other donors' samples.

The DNA of the CDR3 is TGTGCCAGCAGTGGGGGGACTAGCGGTTTCTCCTACAATGAGCAGTTCTTC. Amino acid sequence: CASSGGTSGFSYNEQFF. The V and J genes are TRBV28 and TRBJ2-1; 11 nucleotides match TRBD2. This CDR3 comprises 17 residues. Germline V gene lookup returns CDR1 MDHEN and CDR2 SYDVKM. V dropped 5 bases and J dropped 0; count of bases not matched to a gene: 6.

This sequence joins TRBV20-1 and TRBJ2-1, with 7 bases identical to TRBD2. Germline V gene lookup returns CDR1 DFQATT and CDR2 SNEGSKA (reference sequence). V gave up 5 bases and J gave up 3 bases; unmatched junction bases: 7. This CDR3 spans 14 amino acids. The CDR3: CSAGAASGYNEQFF. CDR3 bases: TGCAGTGCTGGTGCCGCTAGCGGCTACAATGAGCAGTTCTTC.

The table lists this clonotype with a few counts. The chain uses TRBV4-2 and TRBJ2-6; D not certain. V lost 1 base, J lost 4 bases, and 5 bases lay in between. The CDR3 covers 14 residues. Germline CDR1 LGHNA, CDR2 YNFKEQ. The CDR3 is CASSQGTGANVLTF. The CDR3, as DNA: TGTGCCAGCAGCCAAGGGACCGGGGCCAACGTCCTGACTTTC.

This chain links TRBV20-1 with TRBJ2-5; D might be TRBD2 (6 bases). From germline, CDR1 is DFQATT and CDR2 SNEGSKA (reference sequence). The CDR3 covers 12 residues. V gave up 1 base and J gave up 3 bases, with 6 bases separating them. CDR3 DNA sequence: TGCAGTGCTAGAGCGGGGGAAGAGACCCAGTACTTC. This gives the protein CSARAGEETQYF.

The table lists this clonotype with many counts. The chain is built from TRBV7-2 and TRBJ2-3; D may match TRBD1 or TRBD2 (5 bases each). The CDR3 has 17 amino acids. Deletions cut 5 bases from V and 4 bases from J, with 22 bases between. Germline loops: CDR1 SGHTA, CDR2 FQGNSA. CDR3 region: CASSLKRGAQDSDTQYF. The CDR3 DNA sequence: TGTGCCAGCAGCCTTAAAAGGGGAGCGCAAGACTCAGATACGCAGTATTTT.

This clonotype has a handful of counts. J is TRBJ2-3 and V is TRBV12-5, with D perhaps matching TRBD2 (5 bases). The CDR3 is made up of 12 amino acids. Per germline, CDR1 LGHNT and CDR2 FRNRAP. V was shortened by 5 bases and J by 5 bases, with 8 bases between the two germline ends. The CDR3 loop is CASGDYLDTQYF. The CDR3 DNA reads TGTGCTAGTGGTGACTACCTAGATACGCAGTATTTT.

V is TRBV19 and J is TRBJ1-6, with unresolved D. The CDR3 runs 13 residues. The germline gives CDR1 LNHDA, CDR2 SQIVND (reference sequence). V was trimmed by 5 bases and J by 8 bases, leaving 10 bases between them. CDR3 in DNA: TGTGCCAGTAGTGGGTGGATCGATTCACCCCTCCACTTT. Translating it yields CASSGWIDSPLHF.